The clone carrying this T cell receptor beta chain was observed a handful of times. TCRdb passed the 5' RACE reads through MiXCR, listing each CDR3 protein once. The data contain about 61,000 distinct CDR3 sequences, roughly a tenth of them singletons. This sample is part of a study of early T cells in non-severe SARS-CoV-2 infection. Germline V CDR1 and CDR2: GTSNPN, SVGIG (reference sequence). The V gene end was trimmed by 1 base and the J gene end by 1 base; junction bases not matched to a gene: 0. This CDR3 contains 13 residues. This clonotype was sampled from an adult who was a healthcare worker with PCR-confirmed SARS-CoV-2 infection or an uninfected control (not recorded which). Specimen: whole blood. The chain joins TRBV30 to TRBJ2-5, with 7 bases aligning to TRBD2. CDR3 loop: CAWSGGGQETQYF. The CDR3 bases are TGTGCCTGGAGTGGGGGGGGCCAAGAGACCCAGTACTTC.